These 22 T cell receptor beta chains share one sample of origin, sequenced in a study of control samples from healthy donors and cancer patients (dated by TCRdb to the early 2020s). To prepare the library, the immunoSEQ multiplex PCR assay was applied. TCRdb re-hosts the immuneACCESS table, in-frame sequences only. Its copies lack some clones; in the studies checked, an unresolved V gene accounts for under half of them, and the cause for the rest is not known. The sample table shows about 160,000 clones, and over 85% are seen once. The ten top clones hold 8.5% of the sample. The sequenced sample was blood. All receptors derive from a woman between 40 and 55 years old in good health.

The rearrangement links TRBV27 to TRBJ2-5, with 11 bases matching TRBD2. The CDR3 sequence is 15 residues long. Losses at the gene ends were 5 bases for V and 5 bases for J; bases not matched to a gene: 7. Germline CDR1 MNHEY, CDR2 SMNVEV (reference sequence). The CDR3, as DNA: TGTGCCAGCAGTCTTAGCGGGAGGGCCGGGGAGACCCAGTACTTC. It yields the protein CASSLSGRAGETQYF.

This chain links TRBV6-1 with TRBJ2-7, with D perhaps matching TRBD2 (6 bases). This CDR3 region has 17 residues. CDR1 is MNHNS and CDR2 is SASEGT in the germline V gene. Trimming pared 1 base from V and 0 bases from J, leaving 16 bases between. CDR3 sequence: CASSEVRGTGSSYEQYF. CDR3 bases: TGTGCCAGCAGTGAAGTTCGGGGGACGGGTAGCTCCTACGAGCAGTACTTC.

The CDR3 sequence: CASSLRAPTNEKLFF. The CDR3 bases are TGTGCCAGCAGCTTGAGAGCACCAACTAATGAAAAACTGTTTTTT. The rearrangement joins TRBV7-3 to TRBJ1-4; D not certain. Germline V gene sequence: CDR1 SGHTA, CDR2 FQGTGA. The length of the CDR3 is 15 residues. V was trimmed by 3 bases and J by 0 bases, leaving 8 bases between them.

This clone was detected once. The V and J genes are TRBV6-4 and TRBJ1-1; 8 positions agree with TRBD1. Unmatched junction bases numbered 8, after V lost 6 bases and J lost 2 bases. There are 15 residues in the CDR3. Germline V gene data show CDR1 as MRHNA and CDR2 as SNTAGT. For the CDR3, the DNA is TGTGCCAGCAGAAATAAACAGGGGGATAACACTGAAGCTTTCTTT. Protein product: CASRNKQGDNTEAFF.

The gene calls are TRBV28 and TRBJ1-1; no clear D gene. This CDR3 has 15 amino acids. With 6 bases removed from V and 2 bases from J, the gap between germline ends came to 16 bases. CDR1 is MDHEN, CDR2 SYDVKM, per germline. CDR3 bases: TGTGCCAGCAGGACCGAGCCGGGAGTCAACACTGAAGCTTTCTTT. Residues: CASRTEPGVNTEAFF.

This sequence joins TRBV29-1 and TRBJ2-7; 7 bases fit TRBD1. The CDR3 extends over 13 amino acids. Germline trimming cut 2 bases from V and 5 bases from J; bases unmatched to any gene: 6. From germline, CDR1 is SQVTM and CDR2 ANQGSEA. CDR3 region: CSVERSQGDEQYF. The CDR3 region has the DNA TGCAGCGTTGAAAGGAGCCAGGGGGACGAGCAGTACTTC.

The chain uses TRBV7-2 and TRBJ1-1; D not certain. The CDR3 extends over 15 amino acids. Germline values: CDR1 SGHTA, CDR2 FQGNSA. Trimming removed 2 bases from V and 1 base from J, with 11 bases in between. The CDR3 here is CASSLRSNRNTEAFF. DNA of the CDR3: TGTGCCAGCAGCTTACGTAGTAACAGGAACACTGAAGCTTTCTTT.

This clone appeared once. V and J are TRBV6-2 or TRBV6-3 and TRBJ1-1; perhaps TRBD1 as D (5 bases). The CDR3 is 14 amino acids. Germline loops: CDR1 MNHEY, CDR2 SVGEGT. V was trimmed by 4 bases and J by 6 bases, leaving 15 bases between them. This CDR3 is CASSSRGRRAEAFF. The CDR3 DNA is TGTGCCAGCAGTTCGCGGGGCCGAAGGGCTGAAGCTTTCTTT.

This clone occurred a few times. This chain joins TRBV14 and TRBJ1-1; no clear D. Per germline, CDR1 SGHDN and CDR2 FVKESK. The CDR3 sequence is 13 residues long. Trimming cost V 7 bases and J 3 bases, with 12 bases left between them. The CDR3 here is CASTRTKDTEAFF. In DNA, the CDR3 is TGTGCCAGCACCAGAACCAAGGACACTGAAGCTTTCTTT.

This rearrangement joins TRBV6-6 to TRBJ2-7, with D possibly TRBD1 on 6 matching bases. This CDR3 comprises 13 residues. V was trimmed by 6 bases and J by 4 bases, leaving 13 bases between them. CDR1 and CDR2 from the germline V gene are MNHNY and SVGAGI (reference sequence). The CDR3 loop is CASSPPTGYEQYF. CDR3 DNA: TGTGCCAGCAGCCCGCCGACAGGTTACGAGCAGTACTTC.

This rearrangement joins TRBV5-4 to TRBJ2-5; no firm D call. V dropped 4 bases and J dropped 5 bases, with 21 bases sitting between them. From germline, CDR1 is SGHNT and CDR2 YYREEE (reference sequence). CDR3 length: 16 residues. CDR3 coding DNA: TGTGCCAGCAGCAAAGGACCTATTGCCACAGCCGAGACCCAGTACTTC. It codes for CASSKGPIATAETQYF.

This chain links TRBV15 with TRBJ2-1; D is possibly TRBD2 (6 bases). Germline V gene lookup returns CDR1 LNHNV and CDR2 YYDKDF (reference sequence). The CDR3 is 16 amino acids. V lost 0 bases and J lost 1, with 10 bases in between. The CDR3 DNA sequence: TGTGCCACCAGCAGAGACCCGGGACTGTCCTACAATGAGCAGTTCTTC. Translation: CATSRDPGLSYNEQFF.

The chain combines TRBV6-1 with TRBJ2-2; D is possibly TRBD1 or TRBD2 (6 bases each). Trimming shortened V by 3 bases and J by 6 bases, and 14 bases separated the two germline ends. CDR3 size: 15 residues. The germline V gene has CDR1 MNHNS and CDR2 SASEGT. This chain's CDR3 is CASSEWGAQAGELFF. The DNA for the CDR3 is TGTGCCAGCAGTGAGTGGGGGGCGCAGGCCGGGGAGCTGTTTTTT.

The chain is built from TRBV2 and TRBJ1-6; 9 bases fit TRBD1. Trimming removed 7 bases from V and 9 bases from J; junction bases left unmatched: 4. Germline values: CDR1 SNHLY, CDR2 FYNNEI. CDR3 length: 13 amino acids. CDR3 nucleotide sequence: TGTGCCAGCAACAGGGGGCTTGGTTCACCCCTCCACTTT. Translation: CASNRGLGSPLHF.

This chain joins TRBV15 and TRBJ1-1; D is unresolved. Trimming cost V 0 bases and J 4 bases, with 12 bases left between them. The CDR3 length is 15 residues. Germline CDR1 reads LNHNV; CDR2 reads YYDKDF (reference sequence). The CDR3 sequence is CATSRDRSGGTEAFF. The DNA for the CDR3 is TGTGCCACCAGCAGAGATCGTAGCGGCGGCACTGAAGCTTTCTTT. The full variable domain, with the rest looked up from reference TRBV15 and TRBJ1-1, is DAMVIQNPRYQVTQFGKPVTLSCSQTLNHNVMYWYQQKSSQAPKLLFHYYDKDFNNEADTPDNFQSRRPNTSFCFLDIRSPGLGDTAMYLCATSRDRSGGTEAFFGQGTRLTVV.

The V gene is TRBV19, the J gene TRBJ2-5; a weak D match, TRBD1 (5 bases). The germline V gene has CDR1 LNHDA and CDR2 SQIVND (reference sequence). The CDR3 sequence is 17 residues long. Trimming took off 4 bases at V and 0 bases at J, with 18 bases between the two ends. CDR3 region: CASSRGPDSRYQETQYF. CDR3 coding DNA: TGTGCCAGTAGTAGGGGCCCCGACAGTAGGTACCAAGAGACCCAGTACTTC.

This chain links TRBV7-9 with TRBJ1-6; 9 positions match TRBD1. Trimming cost V 3 bases and J 8 bases; bases outside gene matches: 8. The germline CDR1 and CDR2 sequences are SEHNR and FQNEAQ (reference sequence). This CDR3 has 16 amino acids. The CDR3 sequence: CASSFTGGWVYSPLHF. Here the CDR3 DNA reads TGTGCCAGCAGCTTTACAGGGGGCTGGGTTTATTCACCCCTCCACTTT. The whole variable domain, remainder taken from reference TRBV7-9 and TRBJ1-6, is DTGVSQNPRHKITKRGQNVTFRCDPISEHNRLYWYRQTLGQGPEFLTYFQNEAQLEKSRLLSDRFSAERPKGSFSTLEIQRTEQGDSAMYLCASSFTGGWVYSPLHFGNGTRLTVT.

This rearrangement joins TRBV20-1 to TRBJ1-4; D uncertain. Germline CDR1 and CDR2: DFQATT and SNEGSKA (reference sequence). This CDR3 spans 14 amino acids. The V and J ends lost 3 bases and 8 bases respectively, with 16 bases between them. The CDR3 DNA follows: TGCAGTGCTAGTCCGGGCACTTATGCGGAAAAACTGTTTTTT. Translating gives CSASPGTYAEKLFF.

The chain carries TRBV19 and TRBJ2-5, with 9 bases lining up with TRBD1. The CDR3 covers 16 residues. Losses at the gene ends were 8 bases for V and 1 base for J; bases not matched to a gene: 11. CDR1 is LNHDA and CDR2 is SQIVND in the germline V gene (reference sequence). CDR3: CASGMYGGQGQETQYF. CDR3 nucleotides: TGTGCCAGTGGGATGTACGGGGGACAGGGCCAAGAGACCCAGTACTTC.

The count of this clone is one. The gene calls are TRBV6-5 and TRBJ2-1; 7 nucleotides align to TRBD1. Germline CDR1 reads MNHEY; CDR2 reads SVGAGI. The CDR3 has 15 residues. V lost 7 bases to trimming and J lost 3 bases; unmatched junction nucleotides: 9. The CDR3 nucleotides are TGTGCCAGCAAAAACGGCAGGGGGATCTACAATGAGCAGTTCTTC. This translates into CASKNGRGIYNEQFF.

This sequence joins TRBV6-5 and TRBJ2-1; 8 positions agree with TRBD1. The V segment lost 7 bases and the J segment 3 bases; nucleotides outside the gene matches: 5. Germline CDR1 reads MNHEY; CDR2 reads SVGAGI. The CDR3 is 14 amino acids. The CDR3 coding sequence is TGTGCCAGCAATGGAGGACAGGGCTACAATGAGCAGTTCTTC. Protein: CASNGGQGYNEQFF.

The chain uses TRBV27 and TRBJ1-2, with TRBD1 matching over 8 bases. V lost 6 bases and J lost 5; bases outside the gene matches: 8. The V gene's germline CDR1 is MNHEY and CDR2 SMNVEV (reference sequence). CDR3 length equals 14 residues. CDR3 DNA: TGTGCCAGCAGCCGAGGGACAGGCGAATATGGCTACACCTTC. The encoded protein is CASSRGTGEYGYTF.